This T cell receptor beta chain was profiled in a study of blood T cell repertoires in COVID-19. Study information: The United States, Italy and Spain supplied acute and convalescent COVID-19 samples. Sample material is recorded as cDNA or gDNA derived from T cells, B-cell-depleted T cells, or PBMCs.

The CDR3 loop spans 15 amino acids. The V segment lost 3 bases and the J segment 3 bases; nucleotides outside the gene matches: 5. Germline-derived CDR1 and CDR2 are MNHNY and SVGAGI (reference sequence). Original processing notes: Estimation of nucleated cell counts was performed using reference gene primer amplification. Here immunoSEQ multiplex PCR was the method, and the copy in TCRdb shows in-frame clones only, minus some. V and J calls and clone size come straight from that table; D and trimming were deduced from the DNA. The table shows fewer than 20,000 clones, with roughly 87% occurring only once.

The origin of this receptor is a human donor in a cohort sampled during active COVID-19. The donor label of this sample is uncertain. The genes are TRBV6-6 and TRBJ1-5; 7 bases are a match to TRBD1. Sample: peripheral blood. CDR3 bases: TGTGCCAGCAGTTATTCCGACAGGGACAATCAGCCCCAGCATTTT. It codes for CASSYSDRDNQPQHF.